The next 3 T cell receptor beta chains were all read from a single sample in a study of T cell clones after liver transplantation. Produced via immunoSEQ multiplex PCR; TCRdb's table is partial and in-frame only. The sample includes 15,000 to 20,000 clones, 80% of them seen just once. This specimen consisted of CD8+ T cells from blood, obtained 48 to 50 months after liver transplant. Receptor source: a human patient who received a liver transplant. Some T cells may be transferred from the graft donor.

The chain links TRBV4-3 to TRBJ1-3; D is uncertain. The CDR3 sequence is 17 residues long. Between the trimmed V and J ends, which lost 1 base and 0 bases, there was a span of 13 bases. CDR1 is LGHNA and CDR2 is YSLEER in the germline V gene. CDR3 in amino acids: CASSQGRDSGSGNTIYF. The CDR3 nucleotides are TGCGCCAGCAGCCAAGGACGCGACTCAGGCTCTGGAAACACCATATATTTT.

This sequence joins TRBV9 and TRBJ2-7; no clear D gene. The ends were cut back, 2 bases at V and 6 bases at J, with 12 bases in the middle. This CDR3 comprises 13 residues. Germline loops: CDR1 SGDLS, CDR2 YYNGEE. The CDR3 region has the DNA TGTGCCAGCAGCGTTGGCTTAGGTAGCGAGCAGTACTTC. This encodes CASSVGLGSEQYF.

The V gene is TRBV27, the J gene TRBJ2-7, with 9 nucleotides matching TRBD1. CDR1 is MNHEY, CDR2 SMNVEV, per germline (reference sequence). J was trimmed by 5 bases and V by 10 bases; bases with no gene match: 12. The CDR3 is made up of 14 amino acids. Here the CDR3 reads CATHSDRGRNEQYF. The CDR3 DNA reads as TGTGCCACCCACTCGGACAGGGGCAGAAACGAGCAGTACTTC.